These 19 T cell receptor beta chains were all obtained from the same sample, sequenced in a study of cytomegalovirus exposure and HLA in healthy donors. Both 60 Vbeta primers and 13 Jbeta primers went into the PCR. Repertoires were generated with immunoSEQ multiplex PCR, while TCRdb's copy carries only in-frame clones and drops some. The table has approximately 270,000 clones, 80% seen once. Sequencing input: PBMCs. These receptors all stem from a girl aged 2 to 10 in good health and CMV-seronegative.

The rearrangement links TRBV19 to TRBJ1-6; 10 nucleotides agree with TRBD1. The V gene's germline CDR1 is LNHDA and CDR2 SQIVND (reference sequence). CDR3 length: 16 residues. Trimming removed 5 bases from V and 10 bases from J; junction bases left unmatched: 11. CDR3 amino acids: CASSPSLGQGYSPLHF. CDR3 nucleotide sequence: TGTGCCAGTAGTCCCTCTTTGGGACAGGGGTACTCACCCCTCCACTTT.

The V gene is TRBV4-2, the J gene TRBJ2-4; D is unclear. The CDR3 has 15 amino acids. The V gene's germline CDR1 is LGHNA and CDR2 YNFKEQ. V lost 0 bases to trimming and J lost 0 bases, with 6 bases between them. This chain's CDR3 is CASSQDWLAKNIQYF. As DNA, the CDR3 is TGTGCCAGCAGCCAAGACTGGCTAGCCAAAAACATTCAGTACTTC.

The chain's CDR3 is CAWSTDSSGREGPYNEQFF. The CDR3 nucleotides read TGTGCCTGGAGTACCGACTCTAGCGGGCGCGAGGGCCCCTACAATGAGCAGTTCTTC. This sequence joins TRBV30 and TRBJ2-1; 8 bases are a match to TRBD2. This CDR3 is built from 19 residues. Germline V gene sequence: CDR1 GTSNPN, CDR2 SVGIG (reference sequence). Trimming at V came to 2 bases and at J to 2 bases, leaving 17 bases not matched to a gene.

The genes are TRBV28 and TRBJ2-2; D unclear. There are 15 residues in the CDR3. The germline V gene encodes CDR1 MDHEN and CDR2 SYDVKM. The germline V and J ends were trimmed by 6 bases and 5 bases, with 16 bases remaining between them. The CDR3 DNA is TGTGCCAGCAGCCTTGTCCCAGGTCATACCGGGGAGCTGTTTTTT. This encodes CASSLVPGHTGELFF.

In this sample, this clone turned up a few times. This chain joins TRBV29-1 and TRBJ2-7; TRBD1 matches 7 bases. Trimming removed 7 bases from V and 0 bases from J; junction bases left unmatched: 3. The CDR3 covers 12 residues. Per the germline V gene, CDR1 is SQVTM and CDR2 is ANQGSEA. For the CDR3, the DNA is TGCAGCGCCGGGACAGACTCCTACGAGCAGTACTTC. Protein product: CSAGTDSYEQYF.

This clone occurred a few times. The CDR3: CASSQGGSAKNIQYF. The CDR3 DNA reads TGTGCCAGCAGCCAAGGAGGGAGTGCCAAAAACATTCAGTACTTC. V is TRBV14 and J is TRBJ2-4; D may be TRBD2 (5 bases). Germline V gene lookup returns CDR1 SGHDN and CDR2 FVKESK. V was clipped by 1 base and J by 1 base, with 8 bases between them. This CDR3 is built from 15 residues.

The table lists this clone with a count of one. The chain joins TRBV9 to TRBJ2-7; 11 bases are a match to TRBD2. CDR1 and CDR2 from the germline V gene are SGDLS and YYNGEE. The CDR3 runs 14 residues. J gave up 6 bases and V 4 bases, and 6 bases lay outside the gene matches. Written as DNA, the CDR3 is TGTGCCAGCAGCAGTAGCGGGGGGGCATCCGAGCAGTACTTC. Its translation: CASSSSGGASEQYF.

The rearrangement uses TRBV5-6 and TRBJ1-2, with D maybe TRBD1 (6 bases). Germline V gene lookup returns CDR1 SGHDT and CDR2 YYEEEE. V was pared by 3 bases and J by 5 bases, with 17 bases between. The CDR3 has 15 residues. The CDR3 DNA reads TGTGCCAGCAGCTCTCGAGGAGGGGGGGGGTATGGCTACACCTTC. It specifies CASSSRGGGGYGYTF.

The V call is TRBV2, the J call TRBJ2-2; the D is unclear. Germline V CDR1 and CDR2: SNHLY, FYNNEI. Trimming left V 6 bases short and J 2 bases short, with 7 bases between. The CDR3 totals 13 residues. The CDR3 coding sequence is TGTGCCAGCAGCTGGGCAAACACCGGGGAGCTGTTTTTT. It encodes CASSWANTGELFF.

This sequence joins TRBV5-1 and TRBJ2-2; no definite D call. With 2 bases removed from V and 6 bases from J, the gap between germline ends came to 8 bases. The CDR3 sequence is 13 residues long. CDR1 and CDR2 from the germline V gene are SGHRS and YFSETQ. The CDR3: CASSFGLPGELFF. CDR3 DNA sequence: TGCGCCAGCAGCTTCGGGTTGCCCGGGGAGCTGTTTTTT.

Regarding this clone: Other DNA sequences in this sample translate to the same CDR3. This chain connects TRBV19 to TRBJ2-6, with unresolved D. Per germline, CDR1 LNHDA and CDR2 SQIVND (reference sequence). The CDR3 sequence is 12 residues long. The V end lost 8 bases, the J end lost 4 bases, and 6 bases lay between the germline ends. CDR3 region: CASSSGANVLTF. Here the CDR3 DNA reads TGTGCCAGTTCTTCCGGGGCCAACGTCCTGACTTTC.

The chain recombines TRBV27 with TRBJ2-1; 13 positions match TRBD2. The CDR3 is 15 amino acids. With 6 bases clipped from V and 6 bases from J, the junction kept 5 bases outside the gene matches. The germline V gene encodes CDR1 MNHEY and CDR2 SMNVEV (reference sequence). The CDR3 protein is CASRSGLAGINEQFF. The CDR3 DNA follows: TGTGCCAGCAGATCGGGACTAGCGGGAATCAATGAGCAGTTCTTC.

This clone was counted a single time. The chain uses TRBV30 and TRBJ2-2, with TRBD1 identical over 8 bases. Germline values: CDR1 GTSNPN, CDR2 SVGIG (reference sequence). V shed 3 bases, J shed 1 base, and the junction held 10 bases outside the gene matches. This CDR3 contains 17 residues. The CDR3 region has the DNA TGTGCCTGGAGCGCAGCCAGGACAGGGCGGAACACCGGGGAGCTGTTTTTT. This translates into CAWSAARTGRNTGELFF.

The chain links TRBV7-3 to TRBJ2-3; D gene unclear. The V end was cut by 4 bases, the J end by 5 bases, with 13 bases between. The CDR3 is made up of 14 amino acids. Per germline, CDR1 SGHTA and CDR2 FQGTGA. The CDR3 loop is CASSSVPTGDTQYF. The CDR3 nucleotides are TGTGCCAGCAGCTCCGTTCCAACTGGAGATACGCAGTATTTT.

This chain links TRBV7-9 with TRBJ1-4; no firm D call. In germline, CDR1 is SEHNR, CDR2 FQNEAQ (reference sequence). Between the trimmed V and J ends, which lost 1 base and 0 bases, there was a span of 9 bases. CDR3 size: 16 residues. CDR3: CASSLEGRATNEKLFF. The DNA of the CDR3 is TGTGCCAGCAGCTTAGAAGGCCGGGCAACTAATGAAAAACTGTTTTTT. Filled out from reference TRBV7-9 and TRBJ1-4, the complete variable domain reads DTGVSQNPRHKITKRGQNVTFRCDPISEHNRLYWYRQTLGQGPEFLTYFQNEAQLEKSRLLSDRFSAERPKGSFSTLEIQRTEQGDSAMYLCASSLEGRATNEKLFFGSGTQLSVL.

CDR3: CASSGEVGLASRETQYF. Written as DNA, the CDR3 is TGTGCCAGCAGTGGGGAGGTGGGACTAGCGTCCCGAGAGACCCAGTACTTC. This chain links TRBV6-1 with TRBJ2-5, with TRBD2 matching over 10 bases. This CDR3 spans 17 amino acids. From germline, CDR1 is MNHNS and CDR2 SASEGT. V dropped 4 bases and J dropped 4; count of bases not matched to a gene: 12.

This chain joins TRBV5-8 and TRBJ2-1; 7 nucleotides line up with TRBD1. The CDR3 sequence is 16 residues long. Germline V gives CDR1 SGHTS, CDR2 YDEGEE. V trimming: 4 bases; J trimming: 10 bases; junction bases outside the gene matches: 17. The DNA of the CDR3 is TGTGCCAGCAGCAAAAGACAGGGCCACCCAAAAGGAGAGCAGTTCTTC. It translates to CASSKRQGHPKGEQFF.

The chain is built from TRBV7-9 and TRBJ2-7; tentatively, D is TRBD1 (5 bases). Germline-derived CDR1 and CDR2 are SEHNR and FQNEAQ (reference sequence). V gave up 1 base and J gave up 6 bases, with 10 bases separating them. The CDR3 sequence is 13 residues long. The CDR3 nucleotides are TGTGCCAGCAGCTTAGAGTTTGGGGCCGAGCAGTACTTC. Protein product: CASSLEFGAEQYF.

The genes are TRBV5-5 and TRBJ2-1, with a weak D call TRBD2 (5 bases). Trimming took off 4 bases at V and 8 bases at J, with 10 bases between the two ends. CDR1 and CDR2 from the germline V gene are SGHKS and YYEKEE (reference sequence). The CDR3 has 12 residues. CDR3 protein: CASSQLGDEQFF. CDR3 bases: TGTGCCAGCAGCCAACTAGGTGATGAGCAGTTCTTC.